The clone carrying this T cell receptor beta chain came up a few times. Its specificity is unknown. The record originates from a study of T cell repertoires in cytomegalovirus infection. Per the germline V gene, CDR1 is SGHVS and CDR2 is FNYEAQ. This CDR3 spans 16 amino acids. V lost 3 bases to trimming and J lost 7 bases, with 21 bases between them. TCRdb used MiXCR to reprocess the reads, holding one entry per CDR3 protein. The table records about 920,000 distinct CDR3 sequences, more than 25% of them present only once. The J gene is TRBJ1-1, the V gene TRBV7-6, with a possible D match to TRBD1 (5 bases). Source: cultured CD8+ T cells from PBMCs, taken from culture after CMV antigen stimulation. The clonotype comes from a human donor in good health (CMV status not recorded). Some clones in this sample may be carry-over from other donors' samples. The CDR3 coding sequence is TGTGCCAGCAGCTTCTTTGGGACGGGAGGTCTTAATGAAGCTTTCTTT. It encodes CASSFFGTGGLNEAFF.